A selection of T cell receptor beta chains follows, all from one sample in a study of T cell responses to AZD1222 COVID-19 vaccine. Using immunoSEQ multiplex PCR, the repertoire was profiled, and TCRdb retains in-frame clones only, with some absent. This table has 140,000 to 150,000 clones, about 90% appearing once. Specimen: peripheral blood, collected 28 days after the second AZD1222 dose. The receptors stem from an adult who received the AZD1222 COVID-19 vaccine. Both conserved end residues are part of each CDR3. Fields, in order: clone size, J gene, D gene, V gene, CDR3 DNA, CDR3 protein. The D gene is left open where the match is weak. Only part of the rows carry a size: once, few, many, or a class if the clone is expanded.

clone size: few; J gene: TRBJ2-5; D gene: TRBD1; V gene: TRBV6-6; CDR3 DNA: TGTGCCAGCAGCCACAGGTGGGGACAGTACCAAGAGACCCAGTACTTC; CDR3 protein: CASSHRWGQYQETQYF
clone size: -; J gene: TRBJ1-2; D gene: TRBD1; V gene: TRBV9; CDR3 DNA: TGTGCCAGCAGCGTAGAACAGACAGGGGGATATTATGGCTACACCTTC; CDR3 protein: CASSVEQTGGYYGYTF
clone size: -; J gene: TRBJ1-4; D gene: -; V gene: TRBV19; CDR3 DNA: TGTGCCAGTACACCCCCCCCGGGGAATGAAAAACTGTTTTTT; CDR3 protein: CASTPPPGNEKLFF
clone size: -; J gene: TRBJ2-3; D gene: TRBD2; V gene: TRBV10-3; CDR3 DNA: TGTGCCATCAGTCCATCTAGCGGGGGGGCAGATACGCAGTATTTT; CDR3 protein: CAISPSSGGADTQYF
clone size: -; J gene: TRBJ2-1; D gene: TRBD2; V gene: TRBV5-5; CDR3 DNA: TGTGCCAGCAGCTTGCAAGTGTTGGGACCGGGACTATACAATGAGCAGTTCTTC; CDR3 protein: CASSLQVLGPGLYNEQFF
clone size: -; J gene: TRBJ1-6; D gene: -; V gene: TRBV7-2; CDR3 DNA: TGTGCCAGCAGCTTACGCCCGGGAGGGTTTAATTCACCCCTCCACTTT; CDR3 protein: CASSLRPGGFNSPLHF
clone size: -; J gene: TRBJ2-7; D gene: TRBD1; V gene: TRBV5-6; CDR3 DNA: TGTGCCAGCAGCTACGGGACAGACTACGAGCAGTACTTC; CDR3 protein: CASSYGTDYEQYF
clone size: once; J gene: TRBJ1-3; D gene: -; V gene: TRBV5-6; CDR3 DNA: TGTGCCAGCAGCTGGGAAGGGAGCTCTGGAAACACCATATATTTT; CDR3 protein: CASSWEGSSGNTIYF
clone size: -; J gene: TRBJ1-2; D gene: TRBD1; V gene: TRBV27; CDR3 DNA: TGTGCCAGCAGTTCTAGGACAGGAGGTGGCTACACCTTC; CDR3 protein: CASSSRTGGGYTF
clone size: -; J gene: TRBJ1-2; D gene: -; V gene: TRBV29-1; CDR3 DNA: TGCAGCGGCCGCACCGGTCCAAACTATGGCTACACCTTC; CDR3 protein: CSGRTGPNYGYTF
clone size: -; J gene: TRBJ2-2; D gene: -; V gene: TRBV19; CDR3 DNA: TGTGCCAGTTCAGGGTGGTTTAACGGGGTAAACACCGGGGAGCTGTTTTTT; CDR3 protein: CASSGWFNGVNTGELFF
clone size: -; J gene: TRBJ2-3; D gene: TRBD2; V gene: TRBV11-2; CDR3 DNA: TGTGCCAGCAGTTTAGCGGGAGGGGGGAGTACGCAGTATTTT; CDR3 protein: CASSLAGGGSTQYF
clone size: -; J gene: TRBJ2-2; D gene: TRBD1; V gene: TRBV15; CDR3 DNA: TGTGCCACCAGCAGAGACTCGGCTGGGACAGGGACGTTCGTGGGGGAGCTGTTTTTT; CDR3 protein: CATSRDSAGTGTFVGELFF
clone size: -; J gene: TRBJ1-1; D gene: -; V gene: TRBV7-2; CDR3 DNA: TGTGCCAGCAGCTTTTCAGGGATTTTTACTGAAGCTTTCTTT; CDR3 protein: CASSFSGIFTEAFF
clone size: -; J gene: TRBJ2-7; D gene: -; V gene: TRBV7-2; CDR3 DNA: TGTGCCAGCAGCGACCGGGACACCTCCTACGAGCAGTACTTC; CDR3 protein: CASSDRDTSYEQYF
clone size: -; J gene: TRBJ1-1; D gene: -; V gene: TRBV7-2; CDR3 DNA: TGTGCCAGCTCGACCGGGGGGAGGGTTACTGAAGCTTTCTTT; CDR3 protein: CASSTGGRVTEAFF
clone size: -; J gene: TRBJ1-4; D gene: -; V gene: TRBV19; CDR3 DNA: TGTGCCAGTAGTACCAGCCCCGGACTAAAACTGTTTTTT; CDR3 protein: CASSTSPGLKLFF
clone size: few; J gene: TRBJ1-1; D gene: -; V gene: TRBV6-5; CDR3 DNA: TGTGCCAGCAGGACGGCCGGGGAAGGCACTGAAGCTTTCTTT; CDR3 protein: CASRTAGEGTEAFF
clone size: -; J gene: TRBJ2-7; D gene: -; V gene: TRBV5-8; CDR3 DNA: TGTGCCAGCAGCTTCTACGGGGTAGGGTCCTACGAGCAGTACTTC; CDR3 protein: CASSFYGVGSYEQYF
clone size: -; J gene: TRBJ1-5; D gene: -; V gene: TRBV7-2; CDR3 DNA: TGTGCCAGCAGCTCTTTAAAACACCTCAATCAGCCCCAGCATTTT; CDR3 protein: CASSSLKHLNQPQHF
clone size: -; J gene: TRBJ2-7; D gene: -; V gene: TRBV18; CDR3 DNA: TGTGCCAGCTCACCACCGCAAGGGAGCTCCTACGAGCAGTACTTC; CDR3 protein: CASSPPQGSSYEQYF
clone size: -; J gene: TRBJ1-1; D gene: -; V gene: TRBV11-3; CDR3 DNA: TGTGCCAGCAGCTTGGGGCAGGGATTCAGTGAAGCTTTCTTT; CDR3 protein: CASSLGQGFSEAFF
clone size: -; J gene: TRBJ2-3; D gene: -; V gene: TRBV14; CDR3 DNA: TGTGCCAGCAGCCTTGCGGGTGAGGGGACAGATACGCAGTATTTT; CDR3 protein: CASSLAGEGTDTQYF
clone size: -; J gene: TRBJ1-2; D gene: -; V gene: TRBV7-9; CDR3 DNA: TGTGCCAGCAGCTCCGACAGTTTTAACTATGGCTACACCTTC; CDR3 protein: CASSSDSFNYGYTF
clone size: once; J gene: TRBJ1-2; D gene: TRBD1; V gene: TRBV11-2; CDR3 DNA: TGTGCCAGCAGCCGGGGACAGATCTATGGCTACACCTTC; CDR3 protein: CASSRGQIYGYTF
clone size: -; J gene: TRBJ2-7; D gene: -; V gene: TRBV21-1; CDR3 DNA: TGTGCCAGCAGCAAACGACAGGGCCACGAGCAGTACTTC; CDR3 protein: CASSKRQGHEQYF
clone size: -; J gene: TRBJ1-4; D gene: -; V gene: TRBV19; CDR3 DNA: TGTGCCAGTAGTATTAAACGGATTAATGAAAAACTGTTTTTT; CDR3 protein: CASSIKRINEKLFF
clone size: -; J gene: TRBJ2-1; D gene: -; V gene: TRBV27; CDR3 DNA: TGTGCCAGCAGTCCCTTTTTGGGGTTCCCCTACAATGAGCAGTTCTTC; CDR3 protein: CASSPFLGFPYNEQFF
clone size: -; J gene: TRBJ2-2; D gene: -; V gene: TRBV4-1; CDR3 DNA: TGCGCCAGCAGCCAAGACCTCCGGCGGGGGAACACCGGGGAGCTGTTTTTT; CDR3 protein: CASSQDLRRGNTGELFF
clone size: -; J gene: TRBJ1-3; D gene: -; V gene: TRBV6-5; CDR3 DNA: TGTGCCAGCAGCAGGGGCGGGAGCTCTGGAAACACCATATATTTT; CDR3 protein: CASSRGGSSGNTIYF
clone size: -; J gene: TRBJ1-1; D gene: TRBD1; V gene: TRBV19; CDR3 DNA: TGTGCCAGTAGTATGAGCGCGGGCAGGGGGGAAGGGGCTTTCTTT; CDR3 protein: CASSMSAGRGEGAFF
clone size: -; J gene: TRBJ2-2; D gene: -; V gene: TRBV30; CDR3 DNA: TGTGCCTGGAGTGTCCAGGGGACCGGGGAGCTGTTTTTT; CDR3 protein: CAWSVQGTGELFF
clone size: once; J gene: TRBJ1-2; D gene: TRBD1; V gene: TRBV5-6; CDR3 DNA: TGTGCCAGCAGCCCGGACAGGGGGCGTTATGGCTACACCTTC; CDR3 protein: CASSPDRGRYGYTF
clone size: medium-sized; J gene: TRBJ1-2; D gene: -; V gene: TRBV19; CDR3 DNA: TGTGCCAGTACGGGCATTCCTATCAACTATGGCTACACCTTC; CDR3 protein: CASTGIPINYGYTF
clone size: -; J gene: TRBJ2-3; D gene: -; V gene: TRBV25-1; CDR3 DNA: TGTGCCAGCAGTGAATATATAACCGGCACAGATACGCAGTATTTT; CDR3 protein: CASSEYITGTDTQYF
clone size: -; J gene: TRBJ1-2; D gene: -; V gene: TRBV6-5; CDR3 DNA: TGTGCCAGCAGTTACGGGACGGCCCTTCGGGGCTATGGCTACACCTTC; CDR3 protein: CASSYGTALRGYGYTF
clone size: -; J gene: TRBJ1-6; D gene: -; V gene: TRBV19; CDR3 DNA: TGTGCCAGTAGGACGTCTGGGGAGGGATCACCCCTCCACTTT; CDR3 protein: CASRTSGEGSPLHF
clone size: few; J gene: TRBJ2-3; D gene: TRBD2; V gene: TRBV11-2; CDR3 DNA: TGTGCCAGCAGCTTAAAGCGGGAAGACACAGATACGCAGTATTTT; CDR3 protein: CASSLKREDTDTQYF
clone size: -; J gene: TRBJ1-1; D gene: -; V gene: TRBV5-1; CDR3 DNA: TGCGCCAGCAGATTGGACAGCCTCAACACTGAAGCTTTCTTT; CDR3 protein: CASRLDSLNTEAFF
clone size: once; J gene: TRBJ1-2; D gene: TRBD1; V gene: TRBV11-2; CDR3 DNA: TGTGCCAGCAGCTTAGATCCTTTCGCACAGGGGTCCTATGGCTACACCTTC; CDR3 protein: CASSLDPFAQGSYGYTF
clone size: -; J gene: TRBJ1-3; D gene: -; V gene: TRBV2; CDR3 DNA: TGTGCCAGCACCGGCAGGGCCCTCTCTGGAAACACCATATATTTT; CDR3 protein: CASTGRALSGNTIYF
clone size: -; J gene: TRBJ2-1; D gene: -; V gene: TRBV19; CDR3 DNA: TGTGCCAGTAACATTGACCGAGATTCCAATGAGCAGTTCTTC; CDR3 protein: CASNIDRDSNEQFF
clone size: -; J gene: TRBJ1-2; D gene: TRBD1; V gene: TRBV3-1/TRBV3-2; CDR3 DNA: TGTGCCAGCAGCCAAGAGGGACAGGGGAAACATGGCTACACCTTC; CDR3 protein: CASSQEGQGKHGYTF
clone size: -; J gene: TRBJ2-5; D gene: -; V gene: TRBV25-1; CDR3 DNA: TGTGCCAGCAGTGAACCCGGACAGCTACAAGAGACCCAGTACTTC; CDR3 protein: CASSEPGQLQETQYF
clone size: -; J gene: TRBJ1-2; D gene: -; V gene: TRBV6-5; CDR3 DNA: TGTGCCAGCAGTTCCGTGTCAGGGACGTACTATGGCTACACCTTC; CDR3 protein: CASSSVSGTYYGYTF
clone size: -; J gene: TRBJ2-3; D gene: -; V gene: TRBV18; CDR3 DNA: TGTGCCAGCTCCCCTAAGCAGCAGCAGTATTTT; CDR3 protein: CASSPKQQQYF
clone size: -; J gene: TRBJ2-7; D gene: TRBD1; V gene: TRBV5-1; CDR3 DNA: TGCGCCAGCAGCACGGGACAGGGGGTCCCCTACGAGCAGTACTTC; CDR3 protein: CASSTGQGVPYEQYF
clone size: -; J gene: TRBJ1-1; D gene: TRBD1; V gene: TRBV5-1; CDR3 DNA: TGCGCCAGCAGCACAGACAGGGTAGCCACTGAAGCTTTCTTT; CDR3 protein: CASSTDRVATEAFF
clone size: -; J gene: TRBJ1-2; D gene: TRBD1; V gene: TRBV5-1; CDR3 DNA: TGCGCCAGCAGCGAGGCAGGACAGGGATCCTATGGCTACACCTTC; CDR3 protein: CASSEAGQGSYGYTF
clone size: -; J gene: TRBJ2-2; D gene: TRBD1; V gene: TRBV24-1; CDR3 DNA: TGTGCCACCAGAGGGACAGGGGACGCCGGGGAGCTGTTTTTT; CDR3 protein: CATRGTGDAGELFF
clone size: -; J gene: TRBJ2-1; D gene: TRBD2; V gene: TRBV7-9; CDR3 DNA: TGTGCCAGCAGCTTCCCCCCGGGACTAGCGGTCTCCTACAATGAGCAGTTCTTC; CDR3 protein: CASSFPPGLAVSYNEQFF
clone size: few; J gene: TRBJ2-3; D gene: TRBD2; V gene: TRBV18; CDR3 DNA: TGTGCCAGCTCACCTAGCGGGACTTCAGATACGCAGTATTTT; CDR3 protein: CASSPSGTSDTQYF
clone size: -; J gene: TRBJ2-7; D gene: -; V gene: TRBV5-1; CDR3 DNA: TGCGCCAGCAGCCCGCGTCGGTCTTCCGAGCAGTACTTC; CDR3 protein: CASSPRRSSEQYF
clone size: -; J gene: TRBJ2-1; D gene: -; V gene: TRBV4-1; CDR3 DNA: TGCGCCAGCAGCTTCGAATTTTCCCTCTACAATGAGCAGTTCTTC; CDR3 protein: CASSFEFSLYNEQFF
clone size: -; J gene: TRBJ1-5; D gene: -; V gene: TRBV12-5; CDR3 DNA: TGTGCTAGTGGTCACGGGGGGAAGGGTTTGCCCCAGCATTTT; CDR3 protein: CASGHGGKGLPQHF
clone size: -; J gene: TRBJ1-5; D gene: -; V gene: TRBV15; CDR3 DNA: TGTGCCACCAGCAGAGACCGGGGTCAGCCCCAGCATTTT; CDR3 protein: CATSRDRGQPQHF
clone size: -; J gene: TRBJ1-3; D gene: -; V gene: TRBV12-3/TRBV12-4; CDR3 DNA: TGTGCCAGCACCGGAAACACCATATATTTT; CDR3 protein: CASTGNTIYF